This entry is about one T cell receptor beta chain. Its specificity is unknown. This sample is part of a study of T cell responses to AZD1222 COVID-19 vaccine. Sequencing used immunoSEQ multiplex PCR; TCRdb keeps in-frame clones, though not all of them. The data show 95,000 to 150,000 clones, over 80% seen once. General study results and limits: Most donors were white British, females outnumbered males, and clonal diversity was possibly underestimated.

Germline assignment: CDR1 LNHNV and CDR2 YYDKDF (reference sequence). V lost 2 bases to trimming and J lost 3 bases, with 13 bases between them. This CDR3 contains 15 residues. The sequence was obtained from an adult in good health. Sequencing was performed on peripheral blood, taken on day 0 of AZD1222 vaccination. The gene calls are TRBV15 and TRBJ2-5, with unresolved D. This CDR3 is CATSRIRAVEETQYF. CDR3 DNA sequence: TGTGCCACCAGCAGAATCCGGGCCGTGGAAGAGACCCAGTACTTC.